The present entry profiles one TCR beta chain with its context. Its antigen is not known. The data belong to a study of cytomegalovirus exposure and HLA in healthy donors. Study in general: Early released data had tens of millions of unique TCRs, all coming from HLA-typed donors. Study conclusions and caveats: TCR beta chain V- and J-gene trimming was linked, in a later analysis, to a missense variant in DCLRE1C. Cytomegalovirus-associated TCR beta chains were listed, numbering under 200.

The CDR3 length is 13 residues. The germline CDR1 and CDR2 sequences are SGHRS and YFSETQ. V lost 3 bases to trimming and J lost 3 bases, with 10 bases between them. The PCR had 60 Vbeta and 13 Jbeta primers. Produced via immunoSEQ multiplex PCR; TCRdb's table is partial and in-frame only. In the table there are 90,000 to 120,000 clones, about 70% of which are singletons. The chain employs TRBV5-1 and TRBJ2-7, with D possibly being TRBD2 (5 bases). The specimen was PBMCs. The receptor was derived from a man in his forties or fifties in good health and CMV-seropositive. In nucleotides, the CDR3 is TGCGCCAGCAGCTCCGGGATCCTCTACGAGCAGTACTTC. Protein product: CASSSGILYEQYF.